Each of the 24 T cell receptor beta chains below was sequenced from the same sample in a study of blood T cells in healthy people across ages. The use of a sample-barcoded 5' primer and a J-beta primer mix characterized a second PCR of roughly 7 to 11 cycles. MiXCR, applied by TCRdb to the 5' RACE reads, yields one record per CDR3 protein. The sample lists some 700,000 distinct CDR3 sequences, 20% to 25% occurring once. The sequenced sample consisted of blood. The receptor source for this set is a man in his sixties or seventies in good health.

V gene TRBV9 combines with J gene TRBJ1-2; 9 nucleotides match TRBD1. V shed 5 bases, J shed 6 bases, and the junction held 11 bases outside the gene matches. Germline V lookup: CDR1 SGDLS, CDR2 YYNGEE. The CDR3 loop spans 15 amino acids. CDR3 amino acids: CASRRPGTGPHGYTF. CDR3 sequence (DNA): TGTGCCAGCAGGAGACCCGGGACAGGGCCTCATGGCTACACCTTC.

The chain is built from TRBV7-9 and TRBJ2-7, with TRBD1 matching 7 bases. Germline CDR1 and CDR2: SEHNR and FQNEAQ (reference sequence). After removal of 0 bases from V and 0 bases from J, the junction contained 8 bases not matched to a gene. The CDR3 length is 17 residues. The CDR3 protein is CASSLAIGQDFSYEQYF. The CDR3 nucleotides read TGTGCCAGCAGCTTAGCGATTGGACAGGATTTCTCCTACGAGCAGTACTTC.

The gene calls are TRBV6-5 and TRBJ1-1; D perhaps matches TRBD1 (5 bases). The length of the CDR3 is 15 residues. The V gene's germline CDR1 is MNHEY and CDR2 SVGAGI. V was shortened by 6 bases and J by 4 bases, with 18 bases between the two germline ends. The CDR3 DNA sequence: TGTGCCAGCAGAATTTCCAGGGCTTCGGGCACTGAAGCTTTCTTT. This translates into CASRISRASGTEAFF.

V gene TRBV5-1 combines with J gene TRBJ1-2; D is unresolved. Germline CDR1 reads SGHRS; CDR2 reads YFSETQ. The CDR3 totals 13 residues. V gave up 5 bases and J gave up 2 bases, with 10 bases separating them. CDR3 amino acids: CASRPTENYGYTF. The DNA for the CDR3 is TGCGCCAGCAGACCAACAGAGAACTATGGCTACACCTTC.

V is TRBV19 and J is TRBJ1-2; 9 bases are a match to TRBD1. With V trimmed by 2 bases and J by 8 bases, 9 bases remained unmatched. The CDR3 has 15 residues. CDR1 and CDR2 (germline): LNHDA, SQIVND (reference sequence). CDR3 coding DNA: TGTGCCAGTAGTATAAGCCAGACAGGGGGGAAAGGCTACACCTTC. It codes for CASSISQTGGKGYTF.

This clonotype was seen a few times. The chain combines TRBV11-2 with TRBJ2-4; no clear D gene. The CDR3 has 17 residues. From germline, CDR1 is SGHAT and CDR2 FQNNGV. V lost 0 bases to trimming and J lost 0 bases, with 12 bases between them. The CDR3 protein is CASSLDHQSIAKNIQYF. The CDR3 bases are TGTGCCAGCAGCTTAGATCACCAGTCTATAGCCAAAAACATTCAGTACTTC.

This clonotype was seen only a few times. The J gene is TRBJ2-7, the V gene TRBV18; D perhaps matches TRBD1 (6 bases). Between the trimmed V and J ends, which lost 9 bases and 0 bases, there was a span of 12 bases. The CDR3 has 13 amino acids. Per the germline V gene, CDR1 is KGHSH and CDR2 is LQKENI. CDR3 protein: CASSGTLSYEQYF. DNA of the CDR3: TGTGCCAGTTCCGGGACACTCTCCTACGAGCAGTACTTC.

Many counts were recorded for this clonotype. The rearrangement uses TRBV12-3 or TRBV12-4 and TRBJ1-2; 8 bases align to TRBD1. This CDR3 has 13 amino acids. Trimming took 5 bases from V and 5 from J; bases not matched to a gene: 4. Here the CDR3 reads CASSQDRAYGYTF. The CDR3 DNA follows: TGTGCCAGCAGTCAGGACAGGGCTTATGGCTACACCTTC.

The chain combines TRBV18 with TRBJ1-2; no clear D gene. The CDR3 consists of 14 residues. V dropped 3 bases and J dropped 1 base, with 9 bases sitting between them. CDR1 is KGHSH, CDR2 LQKENI, per germline. CDR3 sequence reads: CASSPSGLNYGYTF. As DNA, the CDR3 is TGTGCCAGCTCACCTAGCGGGCTTAACTATGGCTACACCTTC. Combining the CDR3 with reference TRBV18 and TRBJ1-2 gives the whole variable domain NAGVMQNPRHLVRRRGQEARLRCSPMKGHSHVYWYRQLPEEGLKFMVYLQKENIIDESGMPKERFSAEFPKEGPSILRIQQVVRGDSAAYFCASSPSGLNYGYTFGSGTRLTVV.

V gene TRBV11-2 combines with J gene TRBJ2-7, with 9 bases fitting TRBD1. The CDR3 consists of 16 residues. Germline assignment: CDR1 SGHAT and CDR2 FQNNGV. After removal of 3 bases from V and 4 bases from J, the junction contained 10 bases not matched to a gene. The CDR3 DNA is TGTGCCAGCAGCTTTCCAGCTGGGACAGGGTCGTACGAGCAGTACTTC. It translates to CASSFPAGTGSYEQYF.

The CDR3 nucleotides read TGCAGTGCTAGTGGGCAGGCCCCGATGAACACTGAAGCTTTCTTT. It specifies CSASGQAPMNTEAFF. This chain connects TRBV20-1 to TRBJ1-1; D is unclear. The CDR3 contains 15 residues. CDR1 is DFQATT and CDR2 is SNEGSKA in the germline V gene (reference sequence). Trimming left V 3 bases short and J 0 bases short, with 14 bases between.

This clonotype was recorded a few times. V gene TRBV15 combines with J gene TRBJ2-7; 7 bases are shared with TRBD1. This CDR3 is built from 15 residues. The V and J ends lost 4 bases and 3 bases, in that order; junction bases with no gene match: 9. Germline V gene lookup returns CDR1 LNHNV and CDR2 YYDKDF (reference sequence). The CDR3 region has the DNA TGTGCCACCAGCAACCTCCCGGGACAGCACTACGAGCAGTACTTC. Translating it yields CATSNLPGQHYEQYF.

Turning to this clonotype: At one of its ends the junction is not consistent with the germline gene, which may arise from a read error. The chain carries TRBV5-1 and TRBJ2-5; TRBD2 is a possible D gene (7 bases). The CDR3 covers 15 residues. CDR1 is SGHRS, CDR2 YFSETQ, per germline. The CDR3 here is CASSLVRGGQETRYF. DNA of the CDR3: TGCGCCAGCAGCTTGGTTAGGGGGGGGCAAGAGACCCGGTACTTC.

This chain joins TRBV6-5 and TRBJ2-1; 8 bases align to TRBD2. CDR3 length: 15 residues. Germline CDR1 reads MNHEY; CDR2 reads SVGAGI. The trim removed 4 bases at V and 4 bases at J, leaving 6 bases unmatched. The CDR3 is CASSSPSGPYNEQFF. CDR3 in DNA: TGTGCCAGCAGTTCACCTAGCGGGCCGTACAATGAGCAGTTCTTC.

This clonotype was observed a few times. This chain links TRBV12-3 or TRBV12-4 with TRBJ1-1; possible D gene TRBD1, 5 bases. The CDR3 consists of 15 residues. Trimming pared 6 bases from V and 2 bases from J, leaving 16 bases between. The CDR3 DNA follows: TGTGCCAGCAGGCCGGAATGGGGGGAAAACACTGAAGCTTTCTTT. Amino acids: CASRPEWGENTEAFF.

At least ten counts were recorded for this clonotype. The chain uses TRBV5-5 and TRBJ2-2; 10 positions agree with TRBD2. J was trimmed by 2 bases and V by 5 bases; bases with no gene match: 12. The CDR3 runs 18 residues. Germline CDR1 and CDR2: SGHKS and YYEKEE (reference sequence). The CDR3 here is CASSGISGGAVNTGELFF. The CDR3, as DNA: TGTGCCAGCAGTGGGATAAGCGGGGGGGCCGTCAACACCGGGGAGCTGTTTTTT. The full variable domain, rest sourced from reference TRBV5-5 and TRBJ2-2, is DAGVTQSPTHLIKTRGQQVTLRCSPISGHKSVSWYQQVLGQGPQFIFQYYEKEERGRGNFPDRFSARQFPNYSSELNVNALLLGDSALYLCASSGISGGAVNTGELFFGEGSRLTVL.

This clonotype occurred many times. V and J are TRBV11-2 and TRBJ2-1, with 10 bases that match TRBD2. CDR1 is SGHAT and CDR2 is FQNNGV in the germline V gene. J gave up 2 bases and V 3 bases, and 7 bases lay outside the gene matches. CDR3 length: 17 residues. This chain's CDR3 is CASSFQAGGSPYNEQFF. The CDR3 DNA follows: TGTGCCAGCAGCTTTCAAGCGGGAGGGTCCCCCTACAATGAGCAGTTCTTC.

This clonotype has just a few counts. The chain joins TRBV7-9 to TRBJ2-7; a possible D gene is TRBD1 (7 bases). This CDR3 is built from 13 residues. Per germline, CDR1 SEHNR and CDR2 FQNEAQ (reference sequence). Trimming pared 5 bases from V and 2 bases from J, leaving 10 bases between. CDR3 in amino acids: CASSPRGAYEQYV. CDR3 DNA sequence: TGTGCCAGCAGCCCCAGGGGGGCCTACGAGCAGTACGTC.

There are a few counts of this clonotype. This chain joins TRBV13 and TRBJ1-1; D perhaps matches TRBD1 (6 bases). CDR1 and CDR2 (germline): PRHDT, FYEKMQ (reference sequence). Trimming cost V 1 base and J 3 bases, with 12 bases left between them. The CDR3 is 15 amino acids. The CDR3 DNA reads TGTGCCAGCAGCTTAGAGGGGGTGGGAGACACTGAAGCTTTCTTT. Its protein product is CASSLEGVGDTEAFF.

Note on this clonotype: The junction departs from germline at one end; a sequencing error may be responsible. This sequence joins TRBV20-1 and TRBJ2-3; possible D gene TRBD1, 6 bases. Germline values: CDR1 DFQATT, CDR2 SNEGSKA (reference sequence). CDR3 length equals 15 residues. The CDR3 bases are TGCGGTGCTGGGGCCCGCGGACAGAGCACAGATACGCAGTATTTT. This gives the protein CGAGARGQSTDTQYF.

This clonotype occurred a few times. The rearrangement uses TRBV20-1 and TRBJ2-1, with TRBD2 matching over 12 bases. The CDR3 is 15 amino acids. V lost 0 bases to trimming and J lost 14 bases; unmatched junction nucleotides: 11. Germline CDR1 DFQATT, CDR2 SNEGSKA (reference sequence). CDR3 residues: CSARDWETSGRLEFF. The DNA for the CDR3 is TGCAGTGCTAGAGACTGGGAGACTAGCGGGAGATTGGAGTTCTTC.

The CDR3 DNA is TGCGCCAGCAGCCAAGATGAAACAAAAAGCTATGGCTACACCTTC. This translates into CASSQDETKSYGYTF. V gene TRBV4-1 combines with J gene TRBJ1-2; D call uncertain. The V end was cut by 0 bases, the J end by 4 bases, with 12 bases between. In germline, CDR1 is MGHRA, CDR2 YSYEKL. The length of the CDR3 is 15 residues.

The rearrangement links TRBV28 to TRBJ2-3, with D unresolved. Germline assignment: CDR1 MDHEN and CDR2 SYDVKM. This CDR3 has 13 residues. V was trimmed by 3 bases and J by 6 bases, leaving 10 bases between them. The DNA for the CDR3 is TGTGCCAGCAGTTTCTATCGACGGGATACGCAGTATTTT. Translated, it gives CASSFYRRDTQYF.

The V gene is TRBV14, the J gene TRBJ1-4; maybe TRBD1 (6 bases). Trimming cost V 0 bases and J 8 bases, with 19 bases left between them. The CDR3 is made up of 17 amino acids. The germline V gene encodes CDR1 SGHDN and CDR2 FVKESK. CDR3 nucleotide sequence: TGTGCCAGCAGCCAAGATCGACAGGCGGTGAGGGGAGAAAAACTGTTTTTT. Protein sequence: CASSQDRQAVRGEKLFF.